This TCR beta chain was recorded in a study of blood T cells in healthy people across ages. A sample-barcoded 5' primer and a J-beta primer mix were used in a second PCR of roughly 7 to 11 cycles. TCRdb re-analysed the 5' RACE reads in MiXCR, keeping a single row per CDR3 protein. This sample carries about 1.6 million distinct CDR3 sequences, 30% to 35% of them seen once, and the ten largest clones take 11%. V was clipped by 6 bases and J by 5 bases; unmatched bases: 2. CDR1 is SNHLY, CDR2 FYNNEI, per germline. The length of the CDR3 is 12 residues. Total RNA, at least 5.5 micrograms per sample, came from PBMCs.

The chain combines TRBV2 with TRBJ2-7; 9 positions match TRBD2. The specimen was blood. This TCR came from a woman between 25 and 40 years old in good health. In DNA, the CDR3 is TGTGCCAGCAGCGGACTAGCGAACGAGCAGTACTTC. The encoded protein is CASSGLANEQYF. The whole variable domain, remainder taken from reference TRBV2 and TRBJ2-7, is EPEVTQTPSHQVTQMGQEVILRCVPISNHLYFYWYRQILGQKVEFLVSFYNNEISEKSEIFDDQFSVERPDGSNFTLKIRSTKLEDSAMYFCASSGLANEQYFGPGTRLTVT.